The rows below give T cell receptor beta chains drawn from one sample of a study of PD-1 blockade in classical Hodgkin lymphoma. This table comes from immunoSEQ multiplex PCR, and its TCRdb copy is limited to in-frame clones, with some not included. The profile shows 100,000 to 120,000 clones, roughly nine tenths of them singletons. The specimen comprised peripheral blood mononuclear cells (PBMCs), sampled before the second cycle of nivolumab. The receptors come from a human donor with classical Hodgkin lymphoma. CDR3s include the opening cysteine and the closing phenylalanine or tryptophan. Each record gives: V gene, J gene, D gene, clone size, CDR3 DNA, CDR3 protein. A D gene is named only where the DNA matches it firmly. Clone sizes are given selectively: once, few, many, or a class where the clone is expanded.

TRBV18	TRBJ1-2	TRBD1	NA	TGTGCCAGCTCATCGACGTCCGGGACAGGGGGAGAAGTGCGTGGCTACACCTTC	CASSSTSGTGGEVRGYTF
TRBV21-1	TRBJ2-1	NA	NA	TGTGCCAGCAGCAAAGCGGGACTAGCGTTGGGACACAATGAGCAGTTCTTC	CASSKAGLALGHNEQFF
TRBV9	TRBJ1-2	NA	NA	TGTGCCAGCAGCGTGACAGGACTCAAGAACTATGGCTACACCTTC	CASSVTGLKNYGYTF
TRBV5-6	TRBJ2-5	TRBD1	NA	TGTGCCAGCAGCTTGGAAGGACAGGGCGCAGAGACCCAGTACTTC	CASSLEGQGAETQYF
TRBV2	TRBJ1-5	NA	few	TGTGCCAGCAGGAAAGGGTTAGAAAGCAATCAGCCCCAGCATTTT	CASRKGLESNQPQHF
TRBV19	TRBJ1-5	TRBD1	NA	TGTGCCAGTAGTTGGCAGGGGGAGAGTCAGCCCCAGCATTTT	CASSWQGESQPQHF
TRBV5-1	TRBJ2-7	NA	once	TGCGCCAGCAGCTTGGTCAGGTCCTACGAGCAGTACTTC	CASSLVRSYEQYF
TRBV7-2	TRBJ2-6	NA	NA	TGTGCCAGCAGCCAAGATATGTGGGGGTACTCTGGGGCCAACGTCCTGACTTTC	CASSQDMWGYSGANVLTF
TRBV12-5	TRBJ2-6	TRBD1	NA	TGTGCTAGTGGGAAGGACAGGGGTGGGGCCAACGTCCTGACTTTC	CASGKDRGGANVLTF
TRBV19	TRBJ2-7	TRBD2	NA	TGTGCCAGTAGTATAGGAGGGACTAGCGGGACCTACGAGCAGTACTTC	CASSIGGTSGTYEQYF
TRBV21-1	TRBJ1-2	NA	NA	TGTGCCAGCAGCCCCCAAAGGTTTCACTTACTACATAACTATGGCTACACCTTC	CASSPQRFHLLHNYGYTF
TRBV5-1	TRBJ2-7	NA	NA	TGCGCCAGCAGCTTTCGCTACGAGCAGTACTTC	CASSFRYEQYF
TRBV7-2	TRBJ2-7	NA	few	TGTGCCAGCTTGGCTGGGCCCAGCTCCTACGAGCAGTACTTC	CASLAGPSSYEQYF
TRBV28	TRBJ1-2	NA	NA	TGTGCCAGCAGTTTGAAGGGGGACTCGGGTGACGGCTACACCTTC	CASSLKGDSGDGYTF
TRBV4-1	TRBJ2-7	NA	NA	TGCGCCAGCAGCCAAGTACCAGGGACATACGAGCAGTACTTC	CASSQVPGTYEQYF
TRBV19	TRBJ2-7	NA	NA	TGTGCCAGTAGTATGGGGCCTCTGTCCTACGAGCAGTACTTC	CASSMGPLSYEQYF
TRBV6-1	TRBJ1-5	NA	NA	TGTGCCAGCGGGGGGGGAGGTCAGCCCCAGCATTTT	CASGGGGQPQHF
TRBV6-5	TRBJ1-1	NA	NA	TGTGCCAGCAGTCGACTGCAGGGGATGAACACTGAAGCTTTCTTT	CASSRLQGMNTEAFF
TRBV5-4	TRBJ1-1	NA	NA	TGTGCCAGCAGTTCGACAGTGAACACTGAAGCTTTCTTT	CASSSTVNTEAFF
TRBV19	TRBJ1-5	TRBD1	NA	TGTGCCAGTAGTATCGGTCGGAGACAGGGGTGGGGTCAGCCCCAGCATTTT	CASSIGRRQGWGQPQHF
TRBV6-6	TRBJ2-7	TRBD1	NA	TGTGCCAGCAGTATGTACAGGGGTGACGAGCAGTACTTC	CASSMYRGDEQYF
TRBV5-8	TRBJ1-5	NA	NA	TGTGCCAGCAGCTTGGCCTACGGGGCGCAGGACAATCAGCCCCAGCATTTT	CASSLAYGAQDNQPQHF
TRBV4-2	TRBJ1-2	TRBD1	once	TGTGCCAGCAGCCAAGCCGGGACAGGGGATGTCTATGGCTACACCTTC	CASSQAGTGDVYGYTF
TRBV6-5	TRBJ2-7	NA	once	TGTGCCAGCAGCCCAGGACAGTCCTACGAGCAGTACTTC	CASSPGQSYEQYF
TRBV7-2	TRBJ2-1	NA	NA	TGTGCCAGCAGCTTAATGTTAAAGAACAATGAGCAGTTCTTC	CASSLMLKNNEQFF
TRBV27	TRBJ2-3	TRBD2	NA	TGTGCCAGCAGTGGGCTGGCAGCGGGAGAAGATACGCAGTATTTT	CASSGLAAGEDTQYF
TRBV11-2	TRBJ2-1	TRBD2	NA	TGTGCCAGCAGCCCTGAGATAGCGGGTCACGAGCAGTTCTTC	CASSPEIAGHEQFF
TRBV10-2	TRBJ2-7	TRBD1	NA	TGCGCCAGCAGTGGGGGACAGGCGAGAAGTGAGCAGTACTTC	CASSGGQARSEQYF
TRBV5-4	TRBJ1-1	TRBD1	once	TGTGCCAGCAGCTTAGACAGGGGTATGAACACTGAAGCTTTCTTT	CASSLDRGMNTEAFF
TRBV27	TRBJ2-4	NA	NA	TGTGCCAGCAAGGGTCAGGGGGCCAAAAACATTCAGTACTTC	CASKGQGAKNIQYF
TRBV19	TRBJ1-5	TRBD1	once	TGTGCCAGTAGCCAGGGACAGGGATTCAATCAGCCCCAGCATTTT	CASSQGQGFNQPQHF
TRBV5-1	TRBJ2-3	TRBD2	NA	TGCGCCAGCAGGACTAGCGGGAAAACAGATACGCAGTATTTT	CASRTSGKTDTQYF